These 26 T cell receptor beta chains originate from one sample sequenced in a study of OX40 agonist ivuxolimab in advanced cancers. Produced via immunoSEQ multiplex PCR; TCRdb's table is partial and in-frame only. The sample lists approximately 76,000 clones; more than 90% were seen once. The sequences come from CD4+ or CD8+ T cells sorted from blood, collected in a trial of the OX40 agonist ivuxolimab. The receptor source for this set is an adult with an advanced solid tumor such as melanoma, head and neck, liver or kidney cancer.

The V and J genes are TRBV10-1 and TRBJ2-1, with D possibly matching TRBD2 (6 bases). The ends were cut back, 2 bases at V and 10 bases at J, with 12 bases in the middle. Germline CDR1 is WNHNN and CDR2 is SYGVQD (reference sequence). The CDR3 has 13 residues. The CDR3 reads CASSEGRHREQFF. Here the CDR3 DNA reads TGCGCCAGCAGTGAGGGGAGGCACCGCGAGCAGTTCTTC.

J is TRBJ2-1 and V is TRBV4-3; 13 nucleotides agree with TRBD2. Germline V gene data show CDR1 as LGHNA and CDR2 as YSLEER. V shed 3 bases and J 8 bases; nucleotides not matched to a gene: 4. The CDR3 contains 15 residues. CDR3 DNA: TGCGCCAGCAGCCATGTACTAGCGGGGGGGCATGAGCAGTTCTTC. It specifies CASSHVLAGGHEQFF.

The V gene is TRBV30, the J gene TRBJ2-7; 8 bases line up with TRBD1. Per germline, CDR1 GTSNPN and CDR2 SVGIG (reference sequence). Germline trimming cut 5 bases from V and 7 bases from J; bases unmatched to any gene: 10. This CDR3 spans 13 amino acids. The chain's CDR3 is CAWATGVEEEQYF. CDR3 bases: TGTGCCTGGGCGACAGGGGTTGAGGAGGAGCAGTACTTC.

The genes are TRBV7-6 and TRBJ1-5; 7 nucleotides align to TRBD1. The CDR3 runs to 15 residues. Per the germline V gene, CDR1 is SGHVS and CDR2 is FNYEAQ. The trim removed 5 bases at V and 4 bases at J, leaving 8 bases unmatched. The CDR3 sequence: CASSRWTGENQPQHF. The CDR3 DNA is TGTGCCAGCAGCCGCTGGACAGGCGAGAATCAGCCCCAGCATTTT.

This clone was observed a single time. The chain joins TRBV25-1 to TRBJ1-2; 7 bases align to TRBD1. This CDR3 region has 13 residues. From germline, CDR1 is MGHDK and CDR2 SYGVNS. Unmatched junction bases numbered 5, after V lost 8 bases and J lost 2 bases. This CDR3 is CASFGTDNYGYTF. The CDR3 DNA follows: TGTGCCAGCTTCGGGACAGACAACTATGGCTACACCTTC.

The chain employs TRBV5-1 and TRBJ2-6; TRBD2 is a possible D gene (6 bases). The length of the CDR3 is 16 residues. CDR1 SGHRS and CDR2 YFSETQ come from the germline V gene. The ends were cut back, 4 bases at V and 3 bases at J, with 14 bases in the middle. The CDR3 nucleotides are TGCGCCAGCAGCCCGGGACGGGAGCTTGGGGCCAACGTCCTGACTTTC. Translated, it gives CASSPGRELGANVLTF.

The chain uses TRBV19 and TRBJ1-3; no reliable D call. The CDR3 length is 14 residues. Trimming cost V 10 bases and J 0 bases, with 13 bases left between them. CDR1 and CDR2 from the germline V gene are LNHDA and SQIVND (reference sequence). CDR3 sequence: CATTGLSSGNTIYF. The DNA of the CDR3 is TGTGCCACTACCGGACTAAGCTCTGGAAACACCATATATTTT.

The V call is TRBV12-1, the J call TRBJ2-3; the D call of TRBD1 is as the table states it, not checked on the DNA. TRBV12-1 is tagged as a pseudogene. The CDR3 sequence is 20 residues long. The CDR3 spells CASSGQWGAGHSTSTDTQYF. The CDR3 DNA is TGTGCCAGCAGCGGTCAGTGGGGCGCCGGACATAGTACTAGCACAGATACGCAGTATTTT.

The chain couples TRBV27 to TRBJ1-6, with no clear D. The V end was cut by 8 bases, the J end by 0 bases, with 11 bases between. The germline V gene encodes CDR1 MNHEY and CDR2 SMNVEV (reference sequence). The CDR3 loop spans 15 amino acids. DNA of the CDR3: TGTGCCAGCGGCATTGGCAGCTCCTATAATTCACCCCTCCACTTT. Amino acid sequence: CASGIGSSYNSPLHF.

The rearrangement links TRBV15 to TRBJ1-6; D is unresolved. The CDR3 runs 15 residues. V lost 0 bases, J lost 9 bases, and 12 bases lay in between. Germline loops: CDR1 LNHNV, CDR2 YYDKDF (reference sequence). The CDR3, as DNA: TGTGCCACCAGCAGAGATCTGGGTACGGGTTCACCCCTCCACTTT. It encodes CATSRDLGTGSPLHF.

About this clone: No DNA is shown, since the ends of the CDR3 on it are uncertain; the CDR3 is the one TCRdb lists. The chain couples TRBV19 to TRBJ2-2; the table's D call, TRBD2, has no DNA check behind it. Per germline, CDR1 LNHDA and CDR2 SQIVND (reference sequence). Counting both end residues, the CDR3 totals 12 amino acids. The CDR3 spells CASSIRFGELFF.

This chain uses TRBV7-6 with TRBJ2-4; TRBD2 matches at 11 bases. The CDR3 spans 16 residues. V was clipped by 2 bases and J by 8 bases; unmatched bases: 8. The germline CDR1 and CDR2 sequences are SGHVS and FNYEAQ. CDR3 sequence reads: CASSLFPSGGPDIQYF. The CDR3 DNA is TGTGCCAGCAGCTTATTTCCTAGCGGGGGGCCCGACATTCAGTACTTC.

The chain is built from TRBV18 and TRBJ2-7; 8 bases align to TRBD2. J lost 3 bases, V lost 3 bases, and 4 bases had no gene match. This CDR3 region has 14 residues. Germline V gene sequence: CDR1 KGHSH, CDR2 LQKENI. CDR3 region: CASSPPGGGYEQYF. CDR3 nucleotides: TGTGCCAGCTCACCTCCCGGGGGGGGCTACGAGCAGTACTTC.

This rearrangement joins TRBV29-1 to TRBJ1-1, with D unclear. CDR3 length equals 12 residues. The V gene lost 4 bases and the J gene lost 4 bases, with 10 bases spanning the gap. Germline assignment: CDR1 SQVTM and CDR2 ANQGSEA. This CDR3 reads CSVVDFGTEAFF. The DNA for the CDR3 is TGCAGCGTTGTTGACTTTGGCACTGAAGCTTTCTTT.

The CDR3 sequence is CASSPHTNTDTQYF. The CDR3 coding sequence is TGTGCCAGCAGCCCCCACACCAACACAGATACGCAGTATTTT. The chain couples TRBV9 to TRBJ2-3; D remains ambiguous. CDR3 size: 14 residues. CDR1 SGDLS and CDR2 YYNGEE come from the germline V gene. The ends were cut back, 4 bases at V and 2 bases at J, with 11 bases in the middle.

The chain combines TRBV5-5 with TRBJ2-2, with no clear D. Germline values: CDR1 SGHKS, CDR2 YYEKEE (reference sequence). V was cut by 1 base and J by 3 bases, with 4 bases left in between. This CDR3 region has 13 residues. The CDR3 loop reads CASSLYDTGELFF. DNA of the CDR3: TGTGCCAGCAGCTTGTATGACACCGGGGAGCTGTTTTTT.

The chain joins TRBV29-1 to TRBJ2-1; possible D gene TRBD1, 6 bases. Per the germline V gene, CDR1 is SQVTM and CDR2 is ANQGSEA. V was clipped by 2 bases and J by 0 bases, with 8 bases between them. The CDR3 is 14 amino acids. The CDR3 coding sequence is TGCAGCGTTGAAACCAGGGGCTCCTACAATGAGCAGTTCTTC. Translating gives CSVETRGSYNEQFF.

The CDR3 sequence: CATSRYGTGQETQYF. For the CDR3, the DNA is TGTGCCACCAGCAGATACGGGACGGGACAAGAGACCCAGTACTTC. This sequence joins TRBV15 and TRBJ2-5, with D perhaps assigned TRBD1 or TRBD2 (5 bases each). V lost 2 bases and J lost 2, with 12 bases in between. The CDR3 totals 15 residues. Germline V lookup: CDR1 LNHNV, CDR2 YYDKDF (reference sequence).

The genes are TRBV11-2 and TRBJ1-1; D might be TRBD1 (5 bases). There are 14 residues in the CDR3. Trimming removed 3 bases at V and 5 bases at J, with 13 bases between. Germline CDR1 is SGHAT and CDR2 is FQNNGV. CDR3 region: CASSFGGSGTEAFF. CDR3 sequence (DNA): TGTGCCAGCAGCTTCGGGGGTTCGGGTACTGAAGCTTTCTTT. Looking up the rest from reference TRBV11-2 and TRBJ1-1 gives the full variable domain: EAGVAQSPRYKIIEKRQSVAFWCNPISGHATLYWYQQILGQGPKLLIQFQNNGVVDDSQLPKDRFSAERLKGVDSTLKIQPAKLEDSAVYLCASSFGGSGTEAFFGQGTRLTVV.

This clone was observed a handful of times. CDR3 protein: CASSIAQGNYGYTF. The CDR3 DNA reads TGTGCCAGTAGTATTGCCCAGGGGAACTATGGCTACACCTTC. The chain employs TRBV19 and TRBJ1-2, with a tentative D call TRBD1 (6 bases). Trimming stripped 3 bases from V and 2 bases from J, with 10 bases between. The CDR3 contains 14 residues. Germline loops: CDR1 LNHDA, CDR2 SQIVND (reference sequence).

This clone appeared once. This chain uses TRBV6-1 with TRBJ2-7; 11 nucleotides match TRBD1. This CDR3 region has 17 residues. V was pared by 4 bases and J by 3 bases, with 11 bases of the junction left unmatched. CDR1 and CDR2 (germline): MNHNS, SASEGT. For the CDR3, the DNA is TGTGCCAGCAGTGCGACCGGGACAGGGGGACCTTACTACGAGCAGTACTTC. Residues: CASSATGTGGPYYEQYF.

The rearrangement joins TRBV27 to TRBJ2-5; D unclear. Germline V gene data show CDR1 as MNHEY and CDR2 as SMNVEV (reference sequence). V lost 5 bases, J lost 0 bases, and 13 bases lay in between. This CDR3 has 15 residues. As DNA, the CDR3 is TGTGCCAGCAGTCCCCGGCAGGTACACCAAGAGACCCAGTACTTC. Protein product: CASSPRQVHQETQYF.

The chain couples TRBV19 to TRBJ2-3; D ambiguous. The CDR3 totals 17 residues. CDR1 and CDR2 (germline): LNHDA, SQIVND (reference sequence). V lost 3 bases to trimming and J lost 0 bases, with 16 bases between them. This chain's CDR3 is CASSISAAISSTDTQYF. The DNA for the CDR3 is TGTGCCAGTAGTATTTCGGCAGCCATATCTAGCACAGATACGCAGTATTTT.

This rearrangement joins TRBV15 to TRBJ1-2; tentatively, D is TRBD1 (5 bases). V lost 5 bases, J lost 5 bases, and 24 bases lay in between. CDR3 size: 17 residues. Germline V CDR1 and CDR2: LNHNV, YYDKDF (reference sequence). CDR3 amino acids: CATSRVRWGRDQYGYTF. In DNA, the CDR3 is TGTGCCACCAGCCGTGTCCGATGGGGACGGGACCAATATGGCTACACCTTC.

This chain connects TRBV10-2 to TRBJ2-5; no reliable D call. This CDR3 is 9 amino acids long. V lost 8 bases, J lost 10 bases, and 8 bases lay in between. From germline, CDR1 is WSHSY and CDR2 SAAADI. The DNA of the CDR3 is TGCGCCAGCGGGTTAAGCCAGTACTTC. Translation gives CASGLSQYF.

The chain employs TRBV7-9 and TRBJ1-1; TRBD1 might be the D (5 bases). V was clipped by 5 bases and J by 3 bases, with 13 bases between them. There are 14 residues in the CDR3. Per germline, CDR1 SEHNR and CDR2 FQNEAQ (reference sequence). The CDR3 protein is CASSPGGEDTEAFF. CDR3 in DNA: TGTGCCAGCAGCCCGGGGGGGGAGGACACTGAAGCTTTCTTT.